Listed here is a single T cell receptor (beta chain). Its antigen is currently not known. Base qualities are missing; no much larger clone stands one base away. Other DNA sequences in this specimen translate into the identical CDR3. The sample is drawn from a study of CD8+ T cells in alopecia areata (dated by TCRdb to 2017 to 2018). Regarding the study in general: Treated patients were enrolled in an open-label pilot trial of oral tofacitinib at 5 to 10 mg twice daily for moderate-to-severe alopecia areata. Amplification of TCRbeta CDR3 regions was done by immunoSEQ multiplex PCR using 35 Vbeta forward primers and 13 Jbeta reverse primers. For the treated patients, the SALT score, which quantifies what percentage of scalp surface area is affected, served as the measure of disease severity. In humans, TCRbeta sequencing was performed on scalp tissue and on sorted CD4+ and CD8+ peripheral blood T cells from healthy controls and from patients with patchy or totalis/universalis alopecia areata. The study used high-throughput TCRbeta sequencing to examine T cell clonal expansion in alopecia areata, in both the C3H/HeJ mouse model and human patients. RNA was obtained with the PAXgene miRNA kit for fixed scalp, the miRNeasy kit for PBMCs, and the RNeasy kit for mouse skin. Patients on tofacitinib were biopsied at baseline and after 4 and 24 weeks of treatment, and several of the patients also had a later scalp biopsy. Tofacitinib was administered for 6 to 18 months, and 6 months of follow-up off drug were then conducted to assess delayed response and recurrence. Clonality in the scalp was compared among normal scalp (n=4), patchy alopecia areata scalp (n=8), and alopecia totalis/universalis scalp (n=8). What the work shows at the level of the full study, not this receptor alone: The treated cohort was small, with a single nonresponder, so links between baseline CD8+ expansion and response need larger studies. Tofacitinib significantly decreased scalp clonality and the number of expanded CD8+ clones among the top 100 scalp clones. Shared TCR sequences between patients were less evident than in mice, which may be partly attributable to HLA diversity in the patient population. Compared with normal scalp, lesional scalp had higher clonality and more expanded CD8+ clones, particularly in alopecia totalis/universalis, a pattern that suggests antigenic drive. Scalp TCR repertoire analysis is complicated because resident alphabeta T cells in normal human skin are also sequenced, whereas mouse skin is dominated by gammadelta T cells. Many expanded lesional clones persisted in scalp and blood during tofacitinib treatment, which may partly explain relapse after stopping treatment.

Looking up the germline V gene yields CDR1 SQVTM and CDR2 ANQGSEA. The CDR3 spans 12 residues, from the cysteine through the phenylalanine. Here the CDR3 DNA is all that survives: 36 bases in frame from base 1. V was cut back by 2 bases and J by 1 base, leaving a gap of 5 bases between them. The receptor library was made with the immunoSEQ multiplex PCR assay. For TCR sequencing, RNA was extracted from every sample and reverse transcribed into cDNA to serve as template. SuperScript III was used to make first-strand cDNA, primed with a 2:1 mix of oligo-dT and random hexamers. A synthetic immune receptor repertoire was used to measure amplification bias, and any remaining bias was corrected computationally. From the authors' description of their analysis: Raw reads were preprocessed to remove errors, and CDR3 was defined by IMGT conventions from the conserved cysteine to phenylalanine. To get clonality, Shannon entropy was normalized by log2 of the number of productive unique TCRs and the result was subtracted from 1. Scalp TCRbeta sequences were cross-referenced with sorted blood CD4 and CD8 repertoires so that the CD4 or CD8 identity of scalp clones could be inferred. TCRdb re-hosts the immuneACCESS table, in-frame sequences only. Its copies lack some clones; in the studies checked, an unresolved V gene accounts for under half of them, and the cause for the rest is not known. V, J and clone size were drawn from that table, and D and trimming were deduced from the DNA. The sample has 180,000 or so clones on record, about 54% of them singletons. The leading ten clones occupy under 20% of the sample.

The sample's treatment or condition label is to be understood as: oral pan-JAK inhibitor, 5-10 mg twice daily. Lesional scalp punch biopsies and peripheral blood were collected from alopecia areata patients. PBMCs were isolated by density centrifugation and stained for CD3, CD4 and CD8, and CD4+ and CD8+ T cells were sorted on a FACSAria. The sequenced sample was CD4+ T cells sorted from blood, obtained at approximately week 55, from a patient treated with tofacitinib. The clonotype comes from a human donor with alopecia areata. This chain joins TRBV29-1 to TRBJ1-1; no D gene is confidently identified. The CDR3 amino acid sequence is: CSVEPRNTEAFF. The nucleotide sequence is given as TGCAGCGTTGAACCCCGGAACACTGAAGCTTTCTTT.